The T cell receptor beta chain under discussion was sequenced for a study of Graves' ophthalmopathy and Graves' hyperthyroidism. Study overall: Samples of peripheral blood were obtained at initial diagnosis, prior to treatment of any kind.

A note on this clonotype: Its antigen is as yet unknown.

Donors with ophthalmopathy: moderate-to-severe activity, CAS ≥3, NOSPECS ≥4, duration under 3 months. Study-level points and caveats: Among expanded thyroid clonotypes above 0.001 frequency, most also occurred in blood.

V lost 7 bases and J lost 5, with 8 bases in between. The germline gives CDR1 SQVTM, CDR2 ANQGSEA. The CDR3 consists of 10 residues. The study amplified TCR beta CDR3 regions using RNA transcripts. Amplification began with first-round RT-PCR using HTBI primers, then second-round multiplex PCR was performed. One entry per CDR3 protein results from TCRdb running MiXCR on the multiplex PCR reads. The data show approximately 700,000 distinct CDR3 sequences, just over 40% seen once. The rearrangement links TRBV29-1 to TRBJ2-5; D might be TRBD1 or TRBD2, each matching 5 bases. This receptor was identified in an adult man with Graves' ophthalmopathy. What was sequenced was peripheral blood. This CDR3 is CSAGRETQYF. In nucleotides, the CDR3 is TGCAGCGCGGGGCGGGAGACCCAGTACTTC.